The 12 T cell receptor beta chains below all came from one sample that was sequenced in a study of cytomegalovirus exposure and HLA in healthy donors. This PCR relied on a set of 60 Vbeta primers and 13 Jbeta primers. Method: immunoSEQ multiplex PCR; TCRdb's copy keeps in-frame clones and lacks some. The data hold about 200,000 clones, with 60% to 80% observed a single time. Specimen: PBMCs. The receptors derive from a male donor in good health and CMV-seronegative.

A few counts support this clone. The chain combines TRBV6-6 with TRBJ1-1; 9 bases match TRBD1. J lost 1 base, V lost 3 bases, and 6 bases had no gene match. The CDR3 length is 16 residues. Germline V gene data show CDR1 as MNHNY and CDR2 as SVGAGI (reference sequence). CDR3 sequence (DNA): TGTGCCAGCAGTTATTACAGGGGGCGCGGGAACACTGAAGCTTTCTTT. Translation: CASSYYRGRGNTEAFF.

The CDR3 here is CASSNEGDEQYF. In nucleotides, the CDR3 is TGTGCCAGTAGTAACGAGGGGGACGAGCAGTACTTC. The chain uses TRBV19 and TRBJ2-7, with D possibly matching TRBD1 (6 bases). Trimming stripped 4 bases from V and 5 bases from J, with 9 bases between. This CDR3 region has 12 residues. In germline, CDR1 is LNHDA, CDR2 SQIVND (reference sequence).

The CDR3 DNA sequence: TGTGCCAGCAGTGAAGGGGGGGTAGTCAACTATGGCTACACCTTC. It encodes CASSEGGVVNYGYTF. This chain connects TRBV2 to TRBJ1-2; weak D call: TRBD1 (5 bases). This CDR3 spans 15 amino acids. Germline assignment: CDR1 SNHLY and CDR2 FYNNEI. Trimming cost V 1 base and J 2 bases, with 11 bases left between them.

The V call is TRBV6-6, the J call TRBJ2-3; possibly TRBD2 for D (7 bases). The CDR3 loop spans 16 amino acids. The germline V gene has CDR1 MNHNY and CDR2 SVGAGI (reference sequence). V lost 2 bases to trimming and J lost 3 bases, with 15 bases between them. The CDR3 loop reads CASSYGGLAATDTQYF. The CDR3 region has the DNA TGTGCCAGCAGTTACGGGGGGCTAGCGGCGACAGATACGCAGTATTTT.

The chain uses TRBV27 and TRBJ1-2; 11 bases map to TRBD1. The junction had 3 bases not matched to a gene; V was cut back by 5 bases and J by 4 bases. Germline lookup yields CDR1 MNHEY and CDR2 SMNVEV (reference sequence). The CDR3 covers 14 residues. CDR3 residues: CASSRTGGAYGYTF. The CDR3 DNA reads TGTGCCAGCAGTCGGACAGGGGGCGCCTATGGCTACACCTTC.

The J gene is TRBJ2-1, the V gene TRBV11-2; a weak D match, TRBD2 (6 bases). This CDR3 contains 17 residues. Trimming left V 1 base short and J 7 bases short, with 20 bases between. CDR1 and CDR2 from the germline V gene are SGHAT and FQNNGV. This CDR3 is CASSLGWAEAGYNEQFF. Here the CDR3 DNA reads TGTGCCAGCAGCTTAGGGTGGGCTGAGGCGGGGTATAATGAGCAGTTCTTC.

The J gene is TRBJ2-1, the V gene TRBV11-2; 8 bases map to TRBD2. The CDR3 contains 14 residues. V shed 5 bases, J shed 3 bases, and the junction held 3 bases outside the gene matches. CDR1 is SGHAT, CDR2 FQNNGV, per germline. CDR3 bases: TGTGCCAGCAGCCTGGGACTAGTCTACAATGAGCAGTTCTTC. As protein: CASSLGLVYNEQFF.

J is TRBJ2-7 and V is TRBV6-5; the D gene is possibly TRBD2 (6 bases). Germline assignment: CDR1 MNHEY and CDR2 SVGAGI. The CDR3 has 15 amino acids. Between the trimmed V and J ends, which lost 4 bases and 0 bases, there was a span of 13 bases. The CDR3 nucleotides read TGTGCCAGCAGTTTCCCGGGACTCGACTCCTACGAGCAGTACTTC. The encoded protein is CASSFPGLDSYEQYF.

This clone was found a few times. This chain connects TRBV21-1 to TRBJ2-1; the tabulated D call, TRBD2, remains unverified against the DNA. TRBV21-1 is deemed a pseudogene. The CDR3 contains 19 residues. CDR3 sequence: CASSKIGTSGGLSYNEQFF. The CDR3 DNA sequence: TGTGCCAGCAGCAAAATTGGGACTAGCGGGGGGCTGTCCTACAATGAGCAGTTCTTC.

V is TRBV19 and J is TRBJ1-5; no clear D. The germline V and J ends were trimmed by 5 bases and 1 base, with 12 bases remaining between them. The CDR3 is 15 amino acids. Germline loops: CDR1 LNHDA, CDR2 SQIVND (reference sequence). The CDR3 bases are TGTGCCAGTAGTGGGAGGGTACAGAGCAATCAGCCCCAGCATTTT. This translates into CASSGRVQSNQPQHF. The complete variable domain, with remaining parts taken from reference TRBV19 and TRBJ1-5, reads DGGITQSPKYLFRKEGQNVTLSCEQNLNHDAMYWYRQDPGQGLRLIYYSQIVNDFQKGDIAEGYSVSREKKESFPLTVTSAQKNPTAFYLCASSGRVQSNQPQHFGDGTRLSIL.

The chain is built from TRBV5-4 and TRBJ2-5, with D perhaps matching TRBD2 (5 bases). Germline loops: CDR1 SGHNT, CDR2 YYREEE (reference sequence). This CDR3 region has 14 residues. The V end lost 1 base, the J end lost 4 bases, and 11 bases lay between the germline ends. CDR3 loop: CASSLRTSGETQYF. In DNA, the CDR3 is TGTGCCAGCAGCTTGAGAACTAGTGGAGAGACCCAGTACTTC.

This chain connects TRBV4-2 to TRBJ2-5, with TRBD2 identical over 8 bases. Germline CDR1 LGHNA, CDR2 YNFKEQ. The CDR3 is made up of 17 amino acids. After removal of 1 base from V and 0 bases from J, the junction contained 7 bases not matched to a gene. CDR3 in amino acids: CASSQAGGLGDQETQYF. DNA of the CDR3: TGTGCCAGCAGCCAAGCGGGGGGGCTGGGAGACCAAGAGACCCAGTACTTC.